The 22 T cell receptor beta chains below come from one sample, sequenced in a study of memory CD8 T cells in hepatitis C reinfection. The time point denotes: pre-reinfection, 55 to 20 weeks before reinfection detection. Sorted cells were sequenced directly ex vivo without any in vitro expansion. Profiling relied on immunoSEQ multiplex PCR, and the TCRdb table lists in-frame clones only, not all of them. The sample contains more than 45,000 clones, just under 90% of which appear only once. Material: naive CD8+ T cells sorted from blood. All receptors come from a man aged 18 to 30 with hepatitis C virus infection.

The genes are TRBV7-9 and TRBJ2-3; 14 bases are shared with TRBD2. The CDR3 is 18 amino acids. Germline V CDR1 and CDR2: SEHNR, FQNEAQ (reference sequence). V dropped 5 bases and J dropped 4; count of bases not matched to a gene: 11. The CDR3 protein is CASSPTSTSGRAPDTQYF. The CDR3 DNA is TGTGCCAGCAGCCCCACTTCGACTAGCGGGAGGGCCCCAGATACGCAGTATTTT.

The V and J genes are TRBV4-1 and TRBJ2-7, with TRBD1 matching 10 bases. From germline, CDR1 is MGHRA and CDR2 YSYEKL. This CDR3 contains 15 residues. Trimming took 0 bases from V and 4 from J; bases not matched to a gene: 3. CDR3 protein: CASSQESDRGYEQYF. As DNA, the CDR3 is TGCGCCAGCAGCCAAGAATCGGACAGGGGGTACGAGCAGTACTTC.

The chain recombines TRBV4-2 with TRBJ1-2; no firm D call. The germline V gene has CDR1 LGHNA and CDR2 YNFKEQ. The CDR3 has 14 residues. Between the trimmed V and J ends, which lost 0 bases and 6 bases, there was a span of 11 bases. The CDR3 loop is CASSQDRGDDGYTF. In nucleotides, the CDR3 is TGTGCCAGCAGCCAAGATCGGGGAGACGATGGCTACACCTTC.

The rearrangement joins TRBV11-2 to TRBJ2-7; maybe TRBD1 (6 bases). This CDR3 has 15 amino acids. Germline loops: CDR1 SGHAT, CDR2 FQNNGV. V was trimmed by 3 bases and J by 2 bases, leaving 14 bases between them. The CDR3 DNA follows: TGTGCCAGCAGCTTCGCCCAGGGGACCACCTACGAGCAGTACTTC. Protein sequence: CASSFAQGTTYEQYF.

The chain is built from TRBV6-1 and TRBJ1-4; D unclear. Trimming took 4 bases from V and 4 from J, leaving 19 bases between them. The CDR3 contains 17 residues. Germline CDR1 is MNHNS and CDR2 is SASEGT. This CDR3 reads CASSAPPAAGDNEKLFF. CDR3 nucleotides: TGTGCCAGCAGTGCCCCCCCAGCGGCAGGTGATAATGAAAAACTGTTTTTT.

This sequence joins TRBV19 and TRBJ2-6, with D uncertain. V shed 6 bases and J shed 0 bases, with 6 bases lying between them. The CDR3 covers 14 residues. Germline V lookup: CDR1 LNHDA, CDR2 SQIVND (reference sequence). CDR3 in DNA: TGTGCCAGTAGCCCGTCCTCTGGGGCCAACGTCCTGACTTTC. Its translation: CASSPSSGANVLTF. The full variable domain, completed using reference TRBV19 and TRBJ2-6, is DGGITQSPKYLFRKEGQNVTLSCEQNLNHDAMYWYRQDPGQGLRLIYYSQIVNDFQKGDIAEGYSVSREKKESFPLTVTSAQKNPTAFYLCASSPSSGANVLTFGAGSRLTVL.

The J gene is TRBJ2-6, the V gene TRBV19, with D perhaps TRBD1 (6 bases). Germline CDR1 reads LNHDA; CDR2 reads SQIVND (reference sequence). The V end lost 6 bases, the J end lost 4 bases, and 10 bases lay between the germline ends. CDR3 length equals 14 residues. CDR3 protein: CASRTGTGANVLTF. The CDR3, as DNA: TGTGCCAGTAGAACAGGGACCGGGGCCAACGTCCTGACTTTC.

The V and J genes are TRBV9 and TRBJ1-5, with 9 nucleotides matching TRBD1. Germline CDR1 is SGDLS and CDR2 is YYNGEE. V shed 4 bases, J shed 6 bases, and the junction held 5 bases outside the gene matches. The CDR3 runs 14 residues. CDR3 loop: CASSQTGGTQPQHF. DNA for the CDR3: TGTGCCAGCAGCCAGACAGGGGGTACTCAGCCCCAGCATTTT.

The chain carries TRBV2 and TRBJ2-1; 7 bases are a match to TRBD1. J was trimmed by 6 bases and V by 6 bases; bases with no gene match: 11. The CDR3 spans 15 residues. Germline V lookup: CDR1 SNHLY, CDR2 FYNNEI. The CDR3 DNA follows: TGTGCCAGCAGGGAAACCTTTTCAGGGGGCAATGAGCAGTTCTTC. Its protein is CASRETFSGGNEQFF.

The chain recombines TRBV30 with TRBJ1-6; perhaps TRBD1 as D (5 bases). Germline CDR1 GTSNPN, CDR2 SVGIG (reference sequence). V was clipped by 0 bases and J by 16 bases, with 13 bases between them. This CDR3 region has 12 residues. The CDR3 DNA sequence: TGTGCCTGGAGTGTTGCGGGGGAACCACTCCACTTT. It translates to CAWSVAGEPLHF.

The V and J genes are TRBV28 and TRBJ2-3; the D is unclear. CDR1 MDHEN and CDR2 SYDVKM come from the germline V gene. This CDR3 contains 11 residues. V gave up 10 bases and J gave up 0 bases, with 5 bases separating them. CDR3 sequence: CATSSTDTQYF. Written as DNA, the CDR3 is TGTGCCACCTCTAGCACAGATACGCAGTATTTT.

This chain joins TRBV4-3 and TRBJ2-5, with TRBD1 as a possible D gene (6 bases). CDR1 is LGHNA, CDR2 YSLEER, per germline. The CDR3 runs 15 residues. Trimming left V 0 bases short and J 3 bases short, with 11 bases between. CDR3 residues: CASSQDTGREETQYF. The CDR3 bases are TGCGCCAGCAGCCAAGATACAGGGAGAGAAGAGACCCAGTACTTC.

This chain links TRBV19 with TRBJ2-5, with a possible D match to TRBD1 (6 bases). The J call may be incorrect, as the DNA end agrees better with TRBJ2-7. CDR3 length: 14 residues. CDR1 is LNHDA, CDR2 SQIVND, per germline (reference sequence). DNA for the CDR3: TGTGCCAGTAGCCCCACGGACAGCCACTACGAGCAGTACTTC. Its translation is CASSPTDSHYEQYF.

The J gene is TRBJ2-3, the V gene TRBV7-9, with 9 bases matching TRBD1. CDR1 and CDR2 (germline): SEHNR, FQNEAQ (reference sequence). The CDR3 is made up of 15 amino acids. Germline trimming cut 3 bases from V and 0 bases from J; bases unmatched to any gene: 1. The CDR3 nucleotides read TGTGCCAGCAGCTTTGGACAGGGGAGCACAGATACGCAGTATTTT. Its translation is CASSFGQGSTDTQYF.

This clone appeared once. This chain links TRBV5-1 with TRBJ2-2; 7 bases are a match to TRBD2. V trimming: 4 bases; J trimming: 2 bases; junction bases outside the gene matches: 8. CDR3 size: 16 residues. CDR1 and CDR2 (germline): SGHRS, YFSETQ. The chain's CDR3 is CASSPLGGDNTGELFF. CDR3 nucleotide sequence: TGCGCCAGCAGCCCCCTGGGGGGGGACAACACCGGGGAGCTGTTTTTT.

In its sample, this clone was seen once. V usage is TRBV27 and J usage is TRBJ2-7; D is perhaps TRBD2 (6 bases). The CDR3 runs 14 residues. In germline, CDR1 is MNHEY, CDR2 SMNVEV (reference sequence). Trimming stripped 5 bases from V and 3 bases from J, with 14 bases between. Here the CDR3 reads CASSPGLIRYEQYF. As DNA, the CDR3 is TGTGCCAGCAGTCCCGGACTAATTCGCTACGAGCAGTACTTC.

CDR3 bases: TGTGCCAGCAGTTCCCCGACAGTGATGAACACTGAAGCTTTCTTT. Translating gives CASSSPTVMNTEAFF. The chain uses TRBV6-5 and TRBJ1-1; the D gene is possibly TRBD1 (5 bases). CDR1 MNHEY and CDR2 SVGAGI come from the germline V gene. V was trimmed by 4 bases and J by 0 bases, leaving 12 bases between them. CDR3 size: 15 residues.

The V call is TRBV5-1, the J call TRBJ2-2; 8 nucleotides align to TRBD1. CDR1 is SGHRS, CDR2 YFSETQ, per germline. With V trimmed by 5 bases and J by 3 bases, 9 bases remained unmatched. This CDR3 has 16 residues. CDR3 DNA: TGCGCCAGCAGTCGAGGACAGGGCGAGGACACCGGGGAGCTGTTTTTT. Protein product: CASSRGQGEDTGELFF.

In regard to this clone: Relative to the germline gene, one junction end is altered; a read error may explain this. Other DNA sequences in this sample translate to the same CDR3. The CDR3 loop reads CANPAGTGGPEAFF. CDR3 DNA sequence: TGTGCCAACCCAGCCGGGACAGGGGGTCCTGAGGCTTTCTTT. The chain employs TRBV2 and TRBJ1-1, with 11 bases that match TRBD1. Looked up from germline, CDR1 is SNHLY and CDR2 is FYNNEI. The CDR3 spans 14 residues.

This rearrangement joins TRBV10-2 to TRBJ1-2; D might be TRBD1 (5 bases). From germline, CDR1 is WSHSY and CDR2 SAAADI. V was cut by 2 bases and J by 4 bases, with 17 bases left in between. The CDR3 has 16 residues. CDR3 nucleotide sequence: TGCGCCAGCAGTGAGGGGGCAGCTGATCGATTCTATGGCTACACCTTC. Translating it yields CASSEGAADRFYGYTF.

The chain joins TRBV5-1 to TRBJ2-3, with TRBD2 matching over 11 bases. Germline-derived CDR1 and CDR2 are SGHRS and YFSETQ. Trimming removed 8 bases from V and 2 bases from J; junction bases left unmatched: 7. CDR3 size: 15 residues. In nucleotides, the CDR3 is TGCGCCAGTCTGCCGGGACTAGCGGTCACAGATACGCAGTATTTT. Translating it yields CASLPGLAVTDTQYF.

V usage is TRBV7-9 and J usage is TRBJ2-7, with a tentative D call TRBD1 (5 bases). V was clipped by 0 bases and J by 3 bases, with 12 bases between them. CDR3 length: 15 amino acids. Germline CDR1 SEHNR, CDR2 FQNEAQ (reference sequence). The CDR3: CASSLAAGMNYEQYV. CDR3 DNA: TGTGCCAGCAGCTTAGCGGCAGGGATGAACTACGAGCAGTACGTC.